This entry is about one T cell receptor beta chain. The data derive from a study of chemoradiotherapy in HPV16-positive cancers. The protocol was immunoSEQ multiplex PCR, while the TCRdb copy is restricted to in-frame clones and leaves out a portion. The repertoire includes about 15,000 clones, just under 90% of them detected once, and approximately 2.5% sits in the top ten. V shed 0 bases and J shed 0 bases, with 12 bases lying between them. Germline V lookup: CDR1 MNHEY, CDR2 SMNVEV (reference sequence). The CDR3 spans 17 residues. Sequences were derived from blood, sampled from a patient who underwent chemoradiotherapy. The rearrangement joins TRBV27 to TRBJ2-1; D is ambiguous. This receptor was taken from a human donor with HPV-associated anogenital cancer. CDR3 region: CASSLSSRPTSYNEQFF. CDR3 nucleotides: TGTGCCAGCAGTTTATCAAGCCGGCCCACCTCCTACAATGAGCAGTTCTTC.